This entry concerns a single T cell receptor (beta chain). What it recognizes is unknown. The CDR3 sequence is 14 residues long. Germline V lookup: CDR1 SEHNR, CDR2 FQNEAQ (reference sequence). Trimming left V 2 bases short and J 8 bases short, with 13 bases between. The source of the sample is a study of cytomegalovirus exposure and HLA in healthy donors. Looking at the study overall: Researchers previously reported finding about 110 million unique TCR beta sequences from about 170 million T cells.

Notes on the study in general: Association with HLA alleles at 0.05 false discovery rate was found for 15,000 to 20,000 TCR beta sequences in a later analysis. Among donors in an Asian-associated ancestry cluster, a later analysis reportedly found fewer N-insertions than the approximately 700-donor mean.

With 60 Vbeta and 13 Jbeta primers, the PCR was carried out. The assay was immunoSEQ multiplex PCR, and TCRdb's table has in-frame clones only and misses some. The data show 130,000 to 150,000 clones, with approximately 80% seen just once and roughly 4.7% held by the top ten. Source material: PBMCs. V usage is TRBV7-9 and J usage is TRBJ2-1, with a weak D call TRBD2 (5 bases). This clonotype was sampled from a male donor in good health and CMV-seronegative. CDR3 bases: TGTGCCAGCAGCTTAACCGGGGAACCTTATGAGCAGTTCTTC. Its translation is CASSLTGEPYEQFF.